The 10 T cell receptor beta chains below were found in one sample sequenced in a study of T cells in Graves' hyperthyroidism and ophthalmopathy. RNA transcripts served as the template for amplifying TCR beta CDR3 regions. When the TCR CDR3 underwent first-round RT-PCR, the HTBI primer set was used. TCRdb called the multiplex PCR reads again in MiXCR, with one record for every CDR3 protein. The sample contains about 420,000 distinct CDR3 sequences, approximately 13% of which appear only once. The sample taken for sequencing was blood. Receptor source: a woman between 18 and 29 years old with Graves' hyperthyroidism.

Note on this clonotype: This may arise from a read error, as a much more abundant clone is one base away. This chain links TRBV5-6 with TRBJ1-1; 7 positions match TRBD1. Germline-derived CDR1 and CDR2 are SGHDT and YYEEEE. The CDR3 covers 13 residues. CDR3 in DNA: TGTGCCAGCAGCTCAGGGGGGTCCACTGGAGCTTTCTTT. Translated, it gives CASSSGGSTGAFF.

This clonotype appeared a few times. The chain couples TRBV30 to TRBJ2-5, with 7 bases that match TRBD2. The CDR3 runs 15 residues. Germline values: CDR1 GTSNPN, CDR2 SVGIG (reference sequence). The V and J ends lost 3 bases and 7 bases, in that order; junction bases with no gene match: 14. The CDR3 DNA follows: TGTGCCTGGAGGAGAACTAGGGTCCCGGGGGGGACCCAGTACTTC. It codes for CAWRRTRVPGGTQYF.

This chain connects TRBV19 to TRBJ1-5; D is ambiguous. The CDR3 loop spans 13 amino acids. From germline, CDR1 is LNHDA and CDR2 SQIVND (reference sequence). The ends were cut back, 0 bases at V and 3 bases at J, with 3 bases in the middle. In nucleotides, the CDR3 is TGTGCCAGTAGTATAGAAGACAATCAGCCCCAGCATTTT. It codes for CASSIEDNQPQHF.

This clonotype occurred a few times. V gene TRBV3-1 combines with J gene TRBJ2-1; TRBD1 might be the D (6 bases). The CDR3 spans 15 residues. Per germline, CDR1 LGHDT and CDR2 YNNKEL (reference sequence). The V and J ends lost 3 bases and 8 bases respectively, with 17 bases between them. Written as DNA, the CDR3 is TGTGCCAGCAGCCAGGGCAGGGGATCATCTCATGAGCAGTTCTTC. This translates into CASSQGRGSSHEQFF.

The J gene is TRBJ2-2, the V gene TRBV15; D is perhaps TRBD2 (6 bases). CDR1 is LNHNV, CDR2 YYDKDF, per germline (reference sequence). This CDR3 spans 16 amino acids. Trimming took 0 bases from V and 4 from J, leaving 12 bases between them. The chain's CDR3 is CATSRDHAGPTGELFF. CDR3 in DNA: TGTGCCACCAGCAGAGATCATGCGGGGCCCACCGGGGAGCTGTTTTTT.

Comment on this clonotype: One junction end disagrees with the germline gene, perhaps due to a read error. This rearrangement joins TRBV6-1 to TRBJ1-6; perhaps TRBD1 as D (6 bases). Germline loops: CDR1 MNHNS, CDR2 SASEGT. CDR3 length equals 15 residues. The CDR3 coding sequence is TGTGCCGGCAGGGACCCGACAGGACATAATTCACCCCTCCACTTT. As protein: CAGRDPTGHNSPLHF.

This clonotype was seen ten or more times. J is TRBJ2-1 and V is TRBV20-1, with D possibly TRBD2 on 6 matching bases. Germline CDR1 and CDR2: DFQATT and SNEGSKA (reference sequence). V was pared by 3 bases and J by 0 bases, with 12 bases between. The CDR3 sequence is 15 residues long. This chain's CDR3 is CSARGTGSSYNEQFF. DNA for the CDR3: TGCAGTGCTAGGGGGACTGGGAGCTCCTACAATGAGCAGTTCTTC.

This clonotype was seen only a few times. This chain connects TRBV6-6 to TRBJ2-3; D is possibly TRBD1 or TRBD2 (6 bases each). In germline, CDR1 is MNHNY, CDR2 SVGAGI (reference sequence). The V end was cut by 0 bases, the J end by 3 bases, with 16 bases between. This CDR3 spans 17 amino acids. The CDR3 DNA follows: TGTGCCAGCAGTTACTCGGGGGGCCCTGATCGAACAGATACGCAGTATTTT. It specifies CASSYSGGPDRTDTQYF.

V is TRBV10-1 and J is TRBJ2-1, with D maybe TRBD2 (6 bases). The last part of the DNA fits TRBJ2-7 better; the J call may be wrong. The V gene's germline CDR1 is WNHNN and CDR2 SYGVQD (reference sequence). CDR3 length: 14 residues. The DNA of the CDR3 is TGCGCCAGCAGTGATGGGGGGTCCCACAATGAGCAGTACTTC. Translating it yields CASSDGGSHNEQYF.

This clonotype was seen at least ten times. V is TRBV15 and J is TRBJ2-3, with a tentative D call TRBD1 (7 bases). V was pared by 11 bases and J by 2 bases, with 23 bases between. The CDR3 has 16 residues. Looked up from germline, CDR1 is LNHNV and CDR2 is YYDKDF (reference sequence). In DNA, the CDR3 is TGTGCCCCCCTCGCCTGCGGGACAGCCTTCACAGATACGCAGTATTTT. As protein: CAPLACGTAFTDTQYF.